This note documents a single T cell receptor beta chain sequence. TCRdb reprocessed the reads with MiXCR, giving one entry per CDR3 protein. The data hold about 680,000 distinct CDR3 sequences, with roughly 26% observed a single time. These data come from a study of T cell repertoires in cytomegalovirus infection. Trimming removed 5 bases from V and 3 bases from J, with 24 bases in between. CDR3 length: 18 amino acids. Germline loops: CDR1 MNHEY, CDR2 SMNVEV (reference sequence). The receptor comes from a human donor in good health (CMV status not recorded). Some clones in this sample may be carry-over from other donors' samples. The sample taken for sequencing was CD8+ T cells from PBMCs. The J gene is TRBJ2-3, the V gene TRBV27; no clear D. This CDR3 is CASSTTRFQEPLTDTQYF. CDR3 sequence (DNA): TGTGCCAGCAGTACCACCCGCTTCCAGGAGCCACTTACAGATACGCAGTATTTT.